These 17 T cell receptor beta chains were sequenced from one sample in a study of human CD8 memory T cell subsets. A UMI-labeled 5' RACE approach was the method that produced the TCR beta libraries. TCRdb derives one entry per CDR3 protein from the 5' RACE reads, leaving out DNA. Recorded for this sample: around 9,800 distinct CDR3 sequences. Sequenced: CD8+ T cells from PBMCs. Receptor source: a human donor in good health.

This clonotype is identified as medium-sized from frequency. The V call is TRBV28, the J call TRBJ2-7; TCRdb returns TRBD1, unconfirmable since there is no DNA. This CDR3 is built from 12 residues. Germline lookup yields CDR1 MDHEN and CDR2 SYDVKM. The CDR3 here is CASRGTGNEQYF.

V is TRBV5-1 and J is TRBJ2-7. Germline V gene sequence: CDR1 SGHRS, CDR2 YFSETQ. The CDR3 runs to 11 residues. CDR3 protein: CASSWGDEQYF.

The genes are TRBV4-1 and TRBJ2-7; TCRdb lists TRBD1, though no DNA is available to test this call. Germline V gives CDR1 MGHRA, CDR2 YSYEKL. This CDR3 is built from 14 residues. CDR3 sequence reads: CASSQEGGAYEQYF.

The rearrangement links TRBV4-2 to TRBJ2-7; checking the TCRdb D call of TRBD1 is not possible without DNA. The CDR3 is 14 amino acids. Germline V gene lookup returns CDR1 LGHNA and CDR2 YNFKEQ. The CDR3 reads CASSQTGTTYEQYF.

The chain carries TRBV11-2 and TRBJ2-7. In germline, CDR1 is SGHAT, CDR2 FQNNGV. This CDR3 region has 13 residues. CDR3 region: CASSLESSYEQYF. The full variable domain, rest sourced from reference TRBV11-2 and TRBJ2-7, is EAGVAQSPRYKIIEKRQSVAFWCNPISGHATLYWYQQILGQGPKLLIQFQNNGVVDDSQLPKDRFSAERLKGVDSTLKIQPAKLEDSAVYLCASSLESSYEQYFGPGTRLTVT.

V gene TRBV29-1 combines with J gene TRBJ1-3; TCRdb lists TRBD1, though no DNA is available to test this call. Looked up from germline, CDR1 is SQVTM and CDR2 is ANQGSEA. This CDR3 is built from 13 residues. The CDR3 is CSVMDHRGNTIYF.

This chain uses TRBV5-1 with TRBJ1-2; TCRdb indicates TRBD1, and absent DNA this call remains unverified. The germline gives CDR1 SGHRS, CDR2 YFSETQ. CDR3 size: 17 residues. The CDR3 reads CASSFPGARGGVNGYTF.

The chain uses TRBV27 and TRBJ2-1; the TRBD1 assignment by TCRdb is unverifiable without DNA. In germline, CDR1 is MNHEY, CDR2 SMNVEV (reference sequence). The CDR3 runs to 15 residues. This CDR3 is CASSLSSPGSGEQFF.

This chain uses TRBV28 with TRBJ1-5. This CDR3 comprises 14 residues. The germline V gene has CDR1 MDHEN and CDR2 SYDVKM. The CDR3 reads CASATGRINQPQHF.

This chain uses TRBV7-9 with TRBJ2-5. The V gene's germline CDR1 is SEHNR and CDR2 FQNEAQ (reference sequence). The CDR3 is made up of 15 amino acids. This CDR3 reads CASSLARTTQETQYF. Looking up the rest from reference TRBV7-9 and TRBJ2-5 gives the full variable domain: DTGVSQNPRHKITKRGQNVTFRCDPISEHNRLYWYRQTLGQGPEFLTYFQNEAQLEKSRLLSDRFSAERPKGSFSTLEIQRTEQGDSAMYLCASSLARTTQETQYFGPGTRLLVL.

This clonotype is called medium-sized (0.01 to 0.1%) based on its frequency. The V call is TRBV12-3 or TRBV12-4, the J call TRBJ2-4; there is no DNA to check the TCRdb D call of TRBD1. CDR3 length: 16 residues. CDR3 sequence reads: CASSSSWLGQGEIQYF.

This chain links TRBV7-3 with TRBJ2-2; TCRdb's D gene call, TRBD2, goes unchecked for lack of DNA. The CDR3 covers 18 residues. The germline V gene has CDR1 SGHTA and CDR2 FQGTGA. The CDR3 protein is CASSLNLWREGHTGELFF.

V is TRBV5-1 and J is TRBJ2-2; TCRdb's D call, TRBD1, is unchecked because there is no DNA. CDR1 and CDR2 from the germline V gene are SGHRS and YFSETQ. This CDR3 comprises 15 residues. The CDR3: CASSLGQVGTGELFF. The complete variable domain, with remaining parts taken from reference TRBV5-1 and TRBJ2-2, reads KAGVTQTPRYLIKTRGQQVTLSCSPISGHRSVSWYQQTPGQGLQFLFEYFSETQRNKGNFPGRFSGRQFSNSRSEMNVSTLELGDSALYLCASSLGQVGTGELFFGEGSRLTVL.

This rearrangement joins TRBV28 to TRBJ1-1. This CDR3 contains 13 residues. Per germline, CDR1 MDHEN and CDR2 SYDVKM. This chain's CDR3 is CASSNATPIGAFF.

The chain carries TRBV6-5 and TRBJ2-7; the TRBD1 assignment by TCRdb is unverifiable without DNA. The germline V gene encodes CDR1 MNHEY and CDR2 SVGAGI. The CDR3 length is 13 residues. CDR3 protein: CASADRVFDEQYF.

The V gene is TRBV12-5, the J gene TRBJ1-5. This CDR3 has 16 residues. Germline V gives CDR1 LGHNT, CDR2 FRNRAP. The CDR3: CASGLFQAGGPLPQHF.

This clonotype registers medium-sized by frequency. The genes are TRBV3-1 and TRBJ1-5. The germline V gene encodes CDR1 LGHDT and CDR2 YNNKEL (reference sequence). The CDR3 runs 16 residues. The CDR3 loop reads CASSQDFIGANQPQHF. The full variable domain, rest sourced from reference TRBV3-1 and TRBJ1-5, is DTAVSQTPKYLVTQMGNDKSIKCEQNLGHDTMYWYKQDSKKFLKIMFSYNNKELIINETVPNRFSPKSPDKAHLNLHINSLELGDSAVYFCASSQDFIGANQPQHFGDGTRLSIL.